Listed below are T cell receptor beta chains from one sample, sequenced in a study of T cells in Graves' hyperthyroidism and ophthalmopathy. MiXCR, run by TCRdb on the multiplex PCR reads, gives a single entry per CDR3 protein. The top ten clones hold over 3.5% of a sample with approximately 600,000 distinct CDR3 sequences, around 15% of them seen once. Material: blood. These receptor sequences come from a woman aged 25 to 39 with Graves' hyperthyroidism. CDR3s include the opening cysteine and the closing phenylalanine or tryptophan. The D gene is left open where the match is weak. Part of the rows lack a size; the others show once, few, many or a class for expanded clones.

V gene: TRBV28; J gene: TRBJ1-5; clone size: many; D gene: NA; CDR3 protein: CASSIMGNQPQHF; CDR3 DNA: TGTGCCAGCAGCATCATGGGCAATCAGCCCCAGCATTTT
V gene: TRBV5-1; J gene: TRBJ2-1; clone size: few; D gene: NA; CDR3 protein: CASSLGWGRANNEQFF; CDR3 DNA: TGCGCCAGCAGCTTGGGGTGGGGCAGGGCGAACAATGAGCAGTTCTTC
V gene: TRBV30; J gene: TRBJ1-2; clone size: few; D gene: TRBD1; CDR3 protein: CAYIPGTGGEYGYTF; CDR3 DNA: TGTGCCTACATTCCAGGGACAGGGGGCGAGTATGGCTACACCTTC
V gene: TRBV24-1; J gene: TRBJ2-1; clone size: many; D gene: NA; CDR3 protein: CATSERSYNEQFF; CDR3 DNA: TGTGCCACCAGTGAACGGAGTTACAATGAGCAGTTCTTC
V gene: TRBV28; J gene: TRBJ2-7; clone size: few; D gene: TRBD2; CDR3 protein: CASSFFAGGGEQYF; CDR3 DNA: TGTGCCAGCAGTTTCTTTGCGGGAGGCGGCGAGCAGTACTTC
V gene: TRBV28; J gene: TRBJ2-2; clone size: NA; D gene: TRBD1; CDR3 protein: CASSPGQGAWTGELFF; CDR3 DNA: TGTGCCAGCAGTCCCGGACAGGGGGCATGGACCGGGGAGCTGTTTTTT
V gene: TRBV5-1; J gene: TRBJ1-1; clone size: many; D gene: NA; CDR3 protein: CASSSRGRSQETEAFF; CDR3 DNA: TGCGCCAGCAGCTCCCGGGGGCGCTCCCAGGAGACTGAAGCTTTCTTT
V gene: TRBV19; J gene: TRBJ2-7; clone size: NA; D gene: NA; CDR3 protein: CASSIDTPSYYEQYF; CDR3 DNA: TGTGCCAGTAGTATAGACACCCCATCCTACTACGAGCAGTACTTC
V gene: TRBV5-1; J gene: TRBJ2-3; clone size: few; D gene: TRBD1; CDR3 protein: CASSSKDRGTDTQYF; CDR3 DNA: TGCGCCAGCAGCTCTAAAGACAGGGGGACAGATACGCAGTATTTT
V gene: TRBV14; J gene: TRBJ1-1; clone size: once; D gene: NA; CDR3 protein: CASSQARVGTEAFF; CDR3 DNA: TGTGCCAGCAGCCAAGCCCGGGTTGGCACTGAAGCTTTCTTT
V gene: TRBV5-8; J gene: TRBJ1-1; clone size: many; D gene: TRBD1; CDR3 protein: CASSPNRGHRNTEAFF; CDR3 DNA: TGTGCCAGCAGCCCGAACAGGGGTCACCGTAACACTGAAGCTTTCTTT
V gene: TRBV2; J gene: TRBJ2-7; clone size: NA; D gene: NA; CDR3 protein: CAAIGSGSDEQYF; CDR3 DNA: TGTGCCGCCATAGGGTCGGGGTCCGACGAGCAGTACTTC
V gene: TRBV5-1; J gene: TRBJ2-3; clone size: many; D gene: TRBD2; CDR3 protein: CASSLGTSGLSSTDTQYF; CDR3 DNA: TGCGCCAGCAGCTTGGGCACTAGCGGGTTATCTAGCACAGATACGCAGTATTTT
V gene: TRBV5-5; J gene: TRBJ2-1; clone size: few; D gene: NA; CDR3 protein: CASRQTSSSYNEQFF; CDR3 DNA: TGTGCCAGCAGACAGACTTCTAGCTCCTACAATGAGCAGTTCTTC
V gene: TRBV6-2/TRBV6-3; J gene: TRBJ1-1; clone size: many; D gene: NA; CDR3 protein: CASSYKENTEAFF; CDR3 DNA: TGTGCCAGCAGTTACAAGGAGAACACTGAAGCTTTCTTT
V gene: TRBV7-2; J gene: TRBJ2-1; clone size: many; D gene: NA; CDR3 protein: CASSLESGGVEQFF; CDR3 DNA: TGTGCCAGCAGCTTAGAATCTGGGGGAGTAGAGCAGTTCTTC
V gene: TRBV5-1; J gene: TRBJ1-1; clone size: many; D gene: NA; CDR3 protein: CASSRYRREDTEAFF; CDR3 DNA: TGCGCCAGCAGCCGGTATCGCAGGGAGGACACTGAAGCTTTCTTT
V gene: TRBV20-1; J gene: TRBJ1-2; clone size: many; D gene: TRBD1; CDR3 protein: CSATRDRGAGYTF; CDR3 DNA: TGCAGTGCTACCCGGGACAGGGGAGCTGGCTACACCTTC
V gene: TRBV29-1; J gene: TRBJ1-1; clone size: NA; D gene: NA; CDR3 protein: CSVLWAEAFF; CDR3 DNA: TGCAGCGTTTTGTGGGCTGAAGCTTTCTTT
V gene: TRBV7-6; J gene: TRBJ1-1; clone size: NA; D gene: NA; CDR3 protein: CASSPGDGYVNTEAFF; CDR3 DNA: TGTGCCAGCAGCCCTGGGGACGGCTATGTTAACACTGAAGCTTTCTTT
V gene: TRBV28; J gene: TRBJ1-5; clone size: many; D gene: NA; CDR3 protein: CASSSYRDGNQPQHF; CDR3 DNA: TGTGCCAGCAGTTCCTACAGGGACGGCAATCAGCCCCAGCATTTT
V gene: TRBV29-1; J gene: TRBJ1-1; clone size: many; D gene: NA; CDR3 protein: CSVGAPSEAFF; CDR3 DNA: TGCAGCGTGGGTGCCCCTTCTGAAGCTTTCTTT
V gene: TRBV7-8; J gene: TRBJ1-6; clone size: few; D gene: NA; CDR3 protein: CASSPRDGYNSPLHF; CDR3 DNA: TGTGCCAGCAGCCCACGGGACGGTTATAATTCACCCCTCCACTTT
V gene: TRBV5-1; J gene: TRBJ2-1; clone size: NA; D gene: TRBD1; CDR3 protein: CASREIRTGPDEQFF; CDR3 DNA: TGCGCCAGCAGGGAAATTCGGACAGGGCCCGATGAGCAGTTCTTC
V gene: TRBV28; J gene: TRBJ1-6; clone size: NA; D gene: TRBD1; CDR3 protein: CASRPGQISSYNSPLHF; CDR3 DNA: TGTGCCAGCAGGCCGGGACAGATTAGCTCCTATAATTCACCCCTCCACTTT
V gene: TRBV28; J gene: TRBJ1-5; clone size: NA; D gene: NA; CDR3 protein: CASNLGPGQPQHF; CDR3 DNA: TGTGCCAGCAACCTGGGGCCGGGTCAGCCCCAGCATTTT
V gene: TRBV28; J gene: TRBJ1-1; clone size: many; D gene: NA; CDR3 protein: CASRPAVNTEAFF; CDR3 DNA: TGTGCCAGCAGGCCCGCGGTAAACACTGAAGCTTTCTTT
V gene: TRBV19; J gene: TRBJ2-7; clone size: few; D gene: NA; CDR3 protein: CASSIQGRYEQYF; CDR3 DNA: TGTGCCAGTAGTATACAGGGAAGGTACGAGCAGTACTTC
V gene: TRBV6-2/TRBV6-3; J gene: TRBJ1-5; clone size: many; D gene: TRBD1; CDR3 protein: CASRTTGVVQPQHF; CDR3 DNA: TGTGCCAGCAGAACAACAGGGGTCGTTCAGCCCCAGCATTTT
V gene: TRBV20-1; J gene: TRBJ2-1; clone size: few; D gene: TRBD2; CDR3 protein: CSARVAGVRDEQFF; CDR3 DNA: TGCAGTGCTAGGGTAGCGGGAGTTCGGGATGAGCAGTTCTTC
V gene: TRBV10-3; J gene: TRBJ2-7; clone size: few; D gene: NA; CDR3 protein: CAISDGRGDEQYF; CDR3 DNA: TGTGCCATCAGTGACGGCAGGGGGGACGAGCAGTACTTC
V gene: TRBV6-1; J gene: TRBJ1-1; clone size: many; D gene: TRBD1; CDR3 protein: CASSFSRQGRNTEAFF; CDR3 DNA: TGTGCCAGCAGCTTCTCCCGACAGGGCCGGAACACTGAAGCTTTCTTT
V gene: TRBV6-1; J gene: TRBJ1-2; clone size: NA; D gene: TRBD1; CDR3 protein: CASSPTGAVYGYTF; CDR3 DNA: TGTGCCAGCAGCCCCACAGGGGCAGTCTATGGCTACACCTTC
V gene: TRBV6-6; J gene: TRBJ2-1; clone size: many; D gene: TRBD2; CDR3 protein: CASSYSGLAGERSYNEQFF; CDR3 DNA: TGTGCCAGCAGTTACTCGGGACTAGCGGGAGAAAGGTCCTACAATGAGCAGTTCTTC
V gene: TRBV7-8; J gene: TRBJ2-3; clone size: many; D gene: NA; CDR3 protein: CASSAGLRILTDTQYF; CDR3 DNA: TGTGCCAGCAGCGCCGGACTCAGAATCCTCACAGATACGCAGTATTTT
V gene: TRBV30; J gene: TRBJ1-2; clone size: NA; D gene: TRBD1; CDR3 protein: CAWSGTDSYGYTF; CDR3 DNA: TGTGCCTGGTCCGGGACAGACTCCTATGGCTACACCTTC
V gene: TRBV20-1; J gene: TRBJ1-2; clone size: NA; D gene: TRBD1; CDR3 protein: CSARDLRDRGEGGYTF; CDR3 DNA: TGCAGTGCTAGAGATCTCCGGGACAGGGGAGAGGGGGGCTACACCTTC
V gene: TRBV7-2; J gene: TRBJ2-7; clone size: NA; D gene: NA; CDR3 protein: CASSLVSPDEQYF; CDR3 DNA: TGTGCCAGCAGCTTAGTAAGCCCTGACGAGCAGTACTTT
V gene: TRBV27; J gene: TRBJ1-1; clone size: few; D gene: TRBD1; CDR3 protein: CASNGLQGRYTEAFF; CDR3 DNA: TGTGCCAGCAATGGATTACAGGGGAGGTACACTGAAGCTTTCTTT
V gene: TRBV19; J gene: TRBJ1-5; clone size: few; D gene: NA; CDR3 protein: CASNFGGGGNQPQHF; CDR3 DNA: TGTGCCAGTAACTTTGGGGGCGGTGGCAATCAGCCCCAGCATTTT
V gene: TRBV28; J gene: TRBJ1-1; clone size: many; D gene: NA; CDR3 protein: CASSLGTLTVRAFF; CDR3 DNA: TGTGCCAGCAGTTTAGGGACTTTAACAGTGAGAGCTTTCTTT
V gene: TRBV9; J gene: TRBJ2-7; clone size: NA; D gene: NA; CDR3 protein: CASSVGGTQTYEQYF; CDR3 DNA: TGTGCCAGCAGCGTAGGAGGGACGCAGACCTACGAGCAGTACTTC
V gene: TRBV5-4; J gene: TRBJ2-7; clone size: NA; D gene: NA; CDR3 protein: CASSLGIGLGDDEQYF; CDR3 DNA: TGTGCCAGCAGCTTGGGGATTGGCCTGGGGGACGACGAGCAGTACTTC
V gene: TRBV7-3; J gene: TRBJ1-1; clone size: many; D gene: NA; CDR3 protein: CASSRGDVRLMNTEAFF; CDR3 DNA: TGTGCCAGCAGCCGAGGGGACGTACGACTGATGAACACTGAAGCTTTCTTT
V gene: TRBV12-3/TRBV12-4; J gene: TRBJ2-3; clone size: few; D gene: TRBD2; CDR3 protein: CASSHSGSGGDTQYF; CDR3 DNA: TGTGCCAGCAGCCATAGCGGGAGCGGGGGAGATACGCAGTATTTT
V gene: TRBV7-9; J gene: TRBJ2-5; clone size: few; D gene: TRBD2; CDR3 protein: CASSLSTSGGQETQYF; CDR3 DNA: TGTGCCAGCAGCTTGTCCACTAGCGGGGGCCAAGAGACCCAGTACTTC
V gene: TRBV28; J gene: TRBJ1-6; clone size: few; D gene: TRBD1; CDR3 protein: CATLVRDRVNSPLHF; CDR3 DNA: TGTGCCACCCTGGTTAGGGACAGGGTCAATTCACCCCTCCACTTT
V gene: TRBV10-3; J gene: TRBJ1-1; clone size: many; D gene: NA; CDR3 protein: CAISDRDPTEAFF; CDR3 DNA: TGTGCCATCAGTGATAGGGACCCCACTGAAGCTTTCTTT
V gene: TRBV4-3; J gene: TRBJ2-7; clone size: few; D gene: NA; CDR3 protein: CASSPEIWRYEQYF; CDR3 DNA: TGCGCCAGCAGCCCAGAAATTTGGCGCTACGAGCAGTACTTC
V gene: TRBV12-3/TRBV12-4; J gene: TRBJ2-1; clone size: NA; D gene: NA; CDR3 protein: CASSLTESGNEQFF; CDR3 DNA: TGTGCCAGCAGTTTGACCGAGTCGGGCAATGAGCAGTTCTTC
V gene: TRBV6-6; J gene: TRBJ1-1; clone size: NA; D gene: TRBD1; CDR3 protein: CASSYSNRGRDEAFF; CDR3 DNA: TGTGCCAGCAGTTACTCGAACAGGGGGCGAGATGAAGCTTTCTTT
V gene: TRBV29-1; J gene: TRBJ2-7; clone size: few; D gene: TRBD2; CDR3 protein: CSVVGGRQYEQYF; CDR3 DNA: TGCAGCGTTGTGGGGGGGAGACAGTACGAGCAGTACTTC